These 3 T cell receptor beta chains originate from one sample sequenced in a study of T cells after yellow fever vaccination. Each CDR3 protein is one row after TCRdb ran MiXCR on the 5' RACE reads. This sample has 600,000 to 750,000 distinct CDR3 sequences, with over 9% found just once. The material was PBMCs, obtained on the day of the yellow fever booster vaccination. These TCRs come from a man aged 30 to 45 who received the YFV17D yellow fever vaccine.

The chain employs TRBV5-1 and TRBJ2-3; 8 bases map to TRBD2. J was trimmed by 4 bases and V by 6 bases; bases with no gene match: 7. Germline V gene data show CDR1 as SGHRS and CDR2 as YFSETQ. This CDR3 has 14 amino acids. The DNA for the CDR3 is TGCGCCAGCAAGAGTAGCGGGAATGCAGATACGCAGTATTTT. It yields the protein CASKSSGNADTQYF.

This clonotype was seen more than once but under ten times. The rearrangement links TRBV29-1 to TRBJ2-2; no firm D call. The CDR3 runs 13 residues. The germline CDR1 and CDR2 sequences are SQVTM and ANQGSEA. Trimming took 8 bases from V and 3 from J, leaving 13 bases between them. The CDR3 is CSSARTDTGELFF. The CDR3 nucleotides read TGCAGCTCCGCACGGACCGACACCGGGGAGCTGTTTTTT.

This rearrangement joins TRBV11-2 to TRBJ2-2; possible D gene TRBD2, 6 bases. Germline V gene lookup returns CDR1 SGHAT and CDR2 FQNNGV. CDR3 length: 16 amino acids. V was trimmed by 4 bases and J by 4 bases, leaving 16 bases between them. The CDR3 loop reads CASSSPNAEGTGELFF. DNA of the CDR3: TGTGCCAGCAGCTCACCCAACGCGGAGGGCACCGGGGAGCTGTTTTTT.